The 16 T cell receptor beta chains presented below share a single source sample, sequenced in a study of STAT5B mutations in CD4+ large granular lymphocyte leukemia (dated by TCRdb to about 2022). Receptors were amplified or captured by the immunoSEQ multiplex PCR assay. TCRdb limited this immuneACCESS table to in-frame rearrangements with V and J called. A share of clones is missing; checked studies link under half to unresolved V genes, and the rest is unexplained. Across this sample there are around 30,000 clones, with about 70% seen only once. Around 2.1% of the sample lies in the top ten. Specimen: CD4+ T cells from blood buffy coats. These receptor sequences come from a human donor in good health.

This clone was detected a few times. The rearrangement joins TRBV30 to TRBJ2-7; TRBD1 matches at 7 bases. The CDR3 loop spans 14 amino acids. CDR1 and CDR2 from the germline V gene are GTSNPN and SVGIG (reference sequence). CDR3 DNA sequence: TGTGCTGCAAACCTAGGACAGGCAACCTACGAGCAGTACTTC. Translating it yields CAANLGQATYEQYF.

The V gene is TRBV5-4, the J gene TRBJ2-1; TRBD2 matches at 12 bases. The junction had 11 bases not matched to a gene; V was cut back by 3 bases and J by 7 bases. The CDR3 length is 17 residues. Per the germline V gene, CDR1 is SGHNT and CDR2 is YYREEE (reference sequence). CDR3 residues: CASSSGGSGTSGNEQFF. The CDR3 DNA reads TGTGCCAGCAGCTCGGGGGGGAGCGGGACTAGCGGGAATGAGCAGTTCTTC.

The genes are TRBV19 and TRBJ2-2, with D perhaps matching TRBD2 (6 bases). The CDR3 length is 15 residues. Germline assignment: CDR1 LNHDA and CDR2 SQIVND (reference sequence). Trimming shortened V by 7 bases and J by 7 bases, and 19 bases separated the two germline ends. The CDR3: CASMGRPATGGELFF. CDR3 DNA: TGTGCCAGTATGGGGAGGCCAGCCACCGGCGGGGAGCTGTTTTTT.

J is TRBJ1-3 and V is TRBV9; tentative D call: TRBD1 (5 bases). Trimming shortened V by 0 bases and J by 0 bases, and 19 bases separated the two germline ends. Germline CDR1 SGDLS, CDR2 YYNGEE. The CDR3 is 19 amino acids. The CDR3 sequence: CASSVGLYGGTLSGNTIYF. In nucleotides, the CDR3 is TGTGCCAGCAGCGTAGGCCTATACGGGGGGACGCTCTCTGGAAACACCATATATTTT.

The rearrangement joins TRBV6-5 to TRBJ1-1; TRBD1 aligns across 10 bases. With V trimmed by 6 bases and J by 6 bases, 7 bases remained unmatched. Germline values: CDR1 MNHEY, CDR2 SVGAGI. CDR3 size: 14 residues. CDR3 coding DNA: TGTGCCAGCAGCGAGACAGGGGGCCCCCCTGAAGCTTTCTTT. This sequence encodes CASSETGGPPEAFF.

The chain uses TRBV7-3 and TRBJ1-5; D perhaps matches TRBD1 (5 bases). V lost 5 bases to trimming and J lost 0 bases, with 14 bases between them. This CDR3 has 16 amino acids. From germline, CDR1 is SGHTA and CDR2 FQGTGA. CDR3 protein: CASSPPDRYSNQPQHF. The DNA of the CDR3 is TGTGCCAGCAGCCCCCCCGACAGATATAGCAATCAGCCCCAGCATTTT.

This clone was detected once. The rearrangement joins TRBV2 to TRBJ2-1; the D gene is possibly TRBD2 (6 bases). Germline loops: CDR1 SNHLY, CDR2 FYNNEI. Deletions cut 1 base from V and 2 bases from J, with 9 bases between. This CDR3 region has 15 residues. This CDR3 is CASSEGGDPYNEQFF. The CDR3 bases are TGTGCCAGCAGTGAAGGCGGGGACCCCTACAATGAGCAGTTCTTC. The entire variable domain, with the rest obtained from reference TRBV2 and TRBJ2-1, is as follows: EPEVTQTPSHQVTQMGQEVILRCVPISNHLYFYWYRQILGQKVEFLVSFYNNEISEKSEIFDDQFSVERPDGSNFTLKIRSTKLEDSAMYFCASSEGGDPYNEQFFGPGTRLTVL.

J is TRBJ1-2 and V is TRBV30; maybe TRBD1 (5 bases). The V gene lost 2 bases and the J gene lost 9 bases, with 16 bases spanning the gap. The CDR3 sequence is 13 residues long. Germline V gives CDR1 GTSNPN, CDR2 SVGIG (reference sequence). CDR3 residues: CAWSWGGDGSYTF. CDR3 nucleotide sequence: TGTGCCTGGAGTTGGGGGGGGGACGGCAGCTACACCTTC.

This chain joins TRBV4-1 and TRBJ2-7; 7 nucleotides align to TRBD1. The germline V gene has CDR1 MGHRA and CDR2 YSYEKL. The CDR3 has 15 amino acids. With V trimmed by 5 bases and J by 2 bases, 9 bases remained unmatched. The chain's CDR3 is CASSYTGTEPYEQYF. CDR3 DNA: TGCGCCAGCAGCTATACCGGGACAGAGCCCTACGAGCAGTACTTC.

This sequence joins TRBV5-5 and TRBJ2-7, with 7 positions matching TRBD1. CDR1 is SGHKS, CDR2 YYEKEE, per germline (reference sequence). This CDR3 spans 14 amino acids. V was pared by 5 bases and J by 2 bases, with 7 bases of the junction left unmatched. DNA of the CDR3: TGTGCCAGCAGGCCGCCCGGACAGGCCTACGAGCAGTACTTC. It translates to CASRPPGQAYEQYF.

This chain joins TRBV19 and TRBJ2-1, with D perhaps TRBD2 (6 bases). Germline-derived CDR1 and CDR2 are LNHDA and SQIVND (reference sequence). Trimming stripped 4 bases from V and 8 bases from J, with 24 bases between. The CDR3 is 17 amino acids. This CDR3 reads CASSTPRDSLEGYEQFF. CDR3 coding DNA: TGTGCCAGTAGTACGCCCCGGGACTCTCTAGAGGGGTATGAGCAGTTCTTC. Based on the CDR3 plus reference TRBV19 and TRBJ2-1, the full variable domain is DGGITQSPKYLFRKEGQNVTLSCEQNLNHDAMYWYRQDPGQGLRLIYYSQIVNDFQKGDIAEGYSVSREKKESFPLTVTSAQKNPTAFYLCASSTPRDSLEGYEQFFGPGTRLTVL.

The V gene is TRBV6-5, the J gene TRBJ1-2; a weak D match, TRBD1 (5 bases). The CDR3 is 14 residues long. Germline V gives CDR1 MNHEY, CDR2 SVGAGI. The V gene lost 2 bases and the J gene lost 0 bases, with 7 bases spanning the gap. The DNA of the CDR3 is TGTGCCAGCAGTTACACGACAGCTAACTATGGCTACACCTTC. It encodes CASSYTTANYGYTF.

A few counts support this clone. The chain is built from TRBV30 and TRBJ1-5; D ambiguous. CDR1 is GTSNPN, CDR2 SVGIG, per germline (reference sequence). V was pared by 1 base and J by 4 bases, with 5 bases between. This CDR3 spans 12 amino acids. DNA for the CDR3: TGTGCCTGGAGTGCGAAGAATCAGCCCCAGCATTTT. It specifies CAWSAKNQPQHF.

This chain's CDR3 is CASSGRVLGNTGELFF. The CDR3 nucleotides are TGTGCCAGCAGCGGCAGGGTGCTGGGAAACACCGGGGAGCTGTTTTTT. The rearrangement uses TRBV9 and TRBJ2-2, with a tentative D call TRBD1 (5 bases). CDR3 length: 16 residues. Germline CDR1 reads SGDLS; CDR2 reads YYNGEE. V was clipped by 3 bases and J by 2 bases, with 14 bases between them.

V and J are TRBV29-1 and TRBJ2-7, with TRBD2 matching 9 bases. V lost 6 bases, J lost 9 bases, and 12 bases stayed unmatched. Germline CDR1 reads SQVTM; CDR2 reads ANQGSEA. CDR3 length: 13 residues. For the CDR3, the DNA is TGCAGCGTCCAACTAGCGGGCAACGGGGCGCAGTACTTC. Protein product: CSVQLAGNGAQYF.

The genes are TRBV5-4 and TRBJ1-2, with D perhaps matching TRBD1 (6 bases). V lost 5 bases and J lost 0, with 14 bases in between. The germline gives CDR1 SGHNT, CDR2 YYREEE (reference sequence). The CDR3 is 15 amino acids. CDR3 bases: TGTGCCAGCAGTTTGAAGGGGGTAGCTAACTATGGCTACACCTTC. The encoded protein is CASSLKGVANYGYTF.